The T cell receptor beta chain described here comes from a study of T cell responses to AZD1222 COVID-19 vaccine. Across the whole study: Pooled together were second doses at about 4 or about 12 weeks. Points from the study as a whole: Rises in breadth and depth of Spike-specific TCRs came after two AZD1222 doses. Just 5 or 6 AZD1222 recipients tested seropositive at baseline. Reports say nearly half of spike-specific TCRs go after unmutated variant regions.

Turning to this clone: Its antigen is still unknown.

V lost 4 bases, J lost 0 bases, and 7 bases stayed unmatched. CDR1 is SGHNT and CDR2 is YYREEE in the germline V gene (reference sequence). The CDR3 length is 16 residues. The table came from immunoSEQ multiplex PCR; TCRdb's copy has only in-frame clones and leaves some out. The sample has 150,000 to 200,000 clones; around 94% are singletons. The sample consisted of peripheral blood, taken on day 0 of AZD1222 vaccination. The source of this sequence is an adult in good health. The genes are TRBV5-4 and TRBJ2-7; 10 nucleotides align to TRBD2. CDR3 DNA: TGTGCCAGCAGCGCCCAAAGCGGGAGGGCCTCCTACGAGCAGTACTTC. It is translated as CASSAQSGRASYEQYF.